One and the same sample provided the 4 T cell receptor beta chains below, sequenced in a study of post-analysis software for immune sequencing data. The antigens these receptors bind are not known. Findings of the study overall: In patients, TRBV5-6, TRBV5-1 and TRBV20-1 belonged to 4 or 5 TRBV segments found more frequently than in controls.

Presence of unique molecular identifiers characterized the TCR beta cDNA libraries. Using its own MiXCR run on the PCR reads, TCRdb lists one record per CDR3 protein. The data show about 540,000 distinct CDR3 sequences, around a third seen once. The sample was blood. All receptors come from a girl aged 2 to 17 with multiple sclerosis.

By sample share, this clonotype is medium-sized. The rearrangement uses TRBV12-3 or TRBV12-4 and TRBJ2-3; 11 positions agree with TRBD2. This CDR3 has 16 residues. V lost 5 bases to trimming and J lost 4 bases; unmatched junction nucleotides: 8. The CDR3 DNA is TGTGCCAGCAGTCCCTATAGCGGGGGGGCCTCAGATACGCAGTATTTT. Protein product: CASSPYSGGASDTQYF.

There are a few counts of this clonotype. The CDR3 spells CASSQDSAIRNEQFF. CDR3 DNA sequence: TGCGCCAGCAGCCAGGACAGCGCTATCAGGAATGAGCAGTTCTTC. This chain joins TRBV4-1 and TRBJ2-1, with D perhaps matching TRBD1 (6 bases). The CDR3 has 15 amino acids. Germline-derived CDR1 and CDR2 are MGHRA and YSYEKL. Between the trimmed V and J ends, which lost 3 bases and 7 bases, there was a span of 16 bases.

The chain uses TRBV14 and TRBJ2-3; D gene uncertain. The CDR3 has 14 residues. Trimming stripped 0 bases from V and 0 bases from J, with 4 bases between. Germline lookup yields CDR1 SGHDN and CDR2 FVKESK. The CDR3 here is CASSQDWSTDTQYF. The DNA of the CDR3 is TGTGCCAGCAGCCAAGATTGGAGCACAGATACGCAGTATTTT.

The genes are TRBV3-1 and TRBJ1-2, with TRBD1 as a possible D gene (5 bases). This CDR3 is built from 17 residues. Deletions cut 1 base from V and 5 bases from J, with 20 bases between. Looked up from germline, CDR1 is LGHDT and CDR2 is YNNKEL (reference sequence). CDR3 residues: CASSQGVGALTSYGYTF. The CDR3 DNA sequence: TGTGCCAGCAGCCAAGGGGTAGGGGCTTTAACATCATATGGCTACACCTTC.